This TCR beta chain was obtained from a study of T cell responses to AZD1222 COVID-19 vaccine. The germline V gene encodes CDR1 SGHTA and CDR2 FQGTGA. The CDR3 has 16 amino acids. V was clipped by 2 bases and J by 4 bases, with 17 bases between them. Overall study results and limits: Unmutated regions of variants are reportedly targeted by nearly half of spike-specific TCRs.

Libraries were prepared by immunoSEQ multiplex PCR; TCRdb keeps only in-frame clonotypes and omits some of them. The sample shows around 100,000 clones, about 93% of them seen only once. On this clone itself: Its specificity is not known.

The clonotype originates from an adult in good health. V and J are TRBV7-3 and TRBJ1-1; D gene unclear. Sequencing was performed on peripheral blood, taken on day 0 of AZD1222 vaccination. CDR3 DNA sequence: TGTGCCAGCAGCTTAGTGAAAGCCCTTCCGCCCACTGAAGCTTTCTTT. It translates to CASSLVKALPPTEAFF. The full variable domain, completed using reference TRBV7-3 and TRBJ1-1, is GAGVSQTPSNKVTEKGKYVELRCDPISGHTALYWYRQSLGQGPEFLIYFQGTGAADDSGLPNDRFFAVRPEGSVSTLKIQRTERGDSAVYLCASSLVKALPPTEAFFGQGTRLTVV.